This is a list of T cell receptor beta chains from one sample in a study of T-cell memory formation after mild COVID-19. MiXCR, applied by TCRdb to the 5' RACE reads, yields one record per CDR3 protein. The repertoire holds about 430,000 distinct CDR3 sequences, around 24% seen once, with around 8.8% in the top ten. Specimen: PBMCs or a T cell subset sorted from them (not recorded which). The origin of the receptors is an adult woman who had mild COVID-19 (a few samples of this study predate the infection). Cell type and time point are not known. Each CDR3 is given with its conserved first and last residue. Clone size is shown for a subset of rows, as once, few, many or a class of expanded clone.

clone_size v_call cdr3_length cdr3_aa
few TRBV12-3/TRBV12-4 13 CASSSRKGTEAFF
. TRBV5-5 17 CASSQGLAGAGTGELFF
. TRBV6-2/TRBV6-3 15 CASSYAVLDPETQYF
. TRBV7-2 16 CASSLVRGLLRNEQFF
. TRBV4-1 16 CASSPDGNPPYAEQYF
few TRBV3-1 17 CASSQGTGVTYNEKLFF
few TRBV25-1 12 CASRDSNYEQYF
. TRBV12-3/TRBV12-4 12 CASSSTPSGEFF
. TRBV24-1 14 CATSDGFMNTEAFF
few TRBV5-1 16 CASSSGSINPTYEQYF
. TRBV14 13 CASSQGNVGKLFF
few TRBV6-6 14 CASSYRGRAYGYTF
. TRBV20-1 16 CSARESEPRLGNEQFF
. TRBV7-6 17 CASSSNRGLSSYNEQFF
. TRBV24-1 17 CATSDWTAGFLGNEQFF
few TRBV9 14 CASSSQQGYNEQFF
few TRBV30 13 CAWARGVNSEAFF
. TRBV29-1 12 CSVDQGAKTQYF
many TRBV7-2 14 CASSLADWRETQYF
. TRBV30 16 CAWSPLLAGEYNEQFF
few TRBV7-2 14 CASSRQGDYSPLHF
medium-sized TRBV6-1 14 CASSEESWLYGYTF
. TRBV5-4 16 CASSLQRGGRTGELFF
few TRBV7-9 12 CASSIITEKLFF
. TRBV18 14 CASSPRQVREKLFF
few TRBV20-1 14 CSAIVSGETYEQYF
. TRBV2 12 CASGTLSYEQYF
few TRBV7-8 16 CASSPPQKARANVLTF
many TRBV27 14 CASSSNGQPDTQYF
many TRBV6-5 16 CASSWGPGSSTDTQYF
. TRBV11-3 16 CASSSRELGLEYEQYF
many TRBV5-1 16 CASSLTDRVFGDEQFF
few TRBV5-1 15 CASSQDRGFDFRQFF
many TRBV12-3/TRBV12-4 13 CATQGAHNQPQHF
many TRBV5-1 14 CASSLDGMNTEAFF
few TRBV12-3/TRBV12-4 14 CASSQGQRNSPLHF
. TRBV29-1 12 CSVAESNQPQHF
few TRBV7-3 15 CASSLSGGNTDTQYF
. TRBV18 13 CASSWDSNYGYTF
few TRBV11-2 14 CASSRAGGPYEQYF
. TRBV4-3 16 CASSQDSNRGVYGYTF
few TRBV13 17 CASQVQAGDVRSTEQFF
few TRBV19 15 CASSMTSGTTDTQYF
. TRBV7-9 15 CASSLSEGAYNEQFF
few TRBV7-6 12 CASSPNPYEQYF
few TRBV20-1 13 CSVRTSGSYEQYF
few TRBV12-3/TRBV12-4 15 CASSLSPESNQPQHF
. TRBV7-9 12 CASSPGFYGYTF
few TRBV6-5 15 CASSYLRGTHHTQYF
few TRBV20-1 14 CSATTGARSYEQYF
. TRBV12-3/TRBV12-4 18 CASSFGGAGTRRGWAQYF
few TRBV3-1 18 CASSRLLGPGLISYEQYF
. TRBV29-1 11 CSVVGVYGYTF
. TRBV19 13 CASSSVRRETQYF
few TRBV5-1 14 CASSLAQGGYEQYF
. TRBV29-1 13 CSATTGEGYEQYF
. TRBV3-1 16 CASSHGREFSYNEQFF